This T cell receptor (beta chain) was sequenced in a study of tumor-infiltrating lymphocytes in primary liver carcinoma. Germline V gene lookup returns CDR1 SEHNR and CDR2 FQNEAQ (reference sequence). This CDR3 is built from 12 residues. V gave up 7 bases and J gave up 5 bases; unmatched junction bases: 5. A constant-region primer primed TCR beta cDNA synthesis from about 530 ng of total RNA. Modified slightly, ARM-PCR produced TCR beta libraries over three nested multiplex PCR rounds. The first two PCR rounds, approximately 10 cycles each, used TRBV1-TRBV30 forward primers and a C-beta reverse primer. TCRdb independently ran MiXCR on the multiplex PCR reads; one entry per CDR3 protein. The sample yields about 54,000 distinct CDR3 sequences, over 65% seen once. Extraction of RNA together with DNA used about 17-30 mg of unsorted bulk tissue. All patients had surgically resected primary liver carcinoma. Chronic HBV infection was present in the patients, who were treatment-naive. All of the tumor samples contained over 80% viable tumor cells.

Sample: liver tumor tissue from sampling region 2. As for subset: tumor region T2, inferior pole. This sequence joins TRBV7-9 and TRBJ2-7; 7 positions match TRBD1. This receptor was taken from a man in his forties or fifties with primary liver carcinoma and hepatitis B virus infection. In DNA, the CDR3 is TGTGCCAGCACTTGGGACAGCAACGAGCAGTACTTC. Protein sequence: CASTWDSNEQYF.